The rows below give T cell receptor beta chains drawn from one sample of a study of shared clonotypes between healthy human individuals. Profiling relied on immunoSEQ multiplex PCR, and the TCRdb table lists in-frame clones only, not all of them. The table records about 1 million clones, about 84% of them present only once. Sequencing was performed on memory CD4+ T cells from PBMCs. These receptors all stem from a man between 18 and 29 years old in good health. Some clones in this sample may be carry-over from other donors' samples. CDR3s include the opening cysteine and the closing phenylalanine or tryptophan. The D gene is left open where the match is weak. Clone size is not always given. Where it is, it says once, few, many or a class for expanded clones.

D gene: TRBD2
V gene: TRBV27
J gene: TRBJ2-3
clone size: NA
CDR3 protein: CASSFRGSGRAVMVADTQYF
CDR3 DNA: TGTGCCAGCAGTTTCCGGGGGAGCGGGAGGGCCGTAATGGTGGCAGATACGCAGTATTTT

D gene: NA
V gene: TRBV20-1
J gene: TRBJ1-4
clone size: NA
CDR3 protein: CSASGYEKLFF
CDR3 DNA: TGCAGTGCTAGCGGATACGAAAAACTGTTTTTT

D gene: NA
V gene: TRBV19
J gene: TRBJ2-5
clone size: NA
CDR3 protein: CASSIARGSETQYF
CDR3 DNA: TGTGCCAGTAGTATAGCTAGAGGGAGCGAGACCCAGTACTTC

D gene: NA
V gene: TRBV7-9
J gene: TRBJ1-1
clone size: NA
CDR3 protein: CASSSGLGVAFF
CDR3 DNA: TGTGCCAGCAGCTCGGGTTTGGGGGTAGCTTTCTTT

D gene: NA
V gene: TRBV2
J gene: TRBJ1-5
clone size: NA
CDR3 protein: CASSETGHSSNQPQHF
CDR3 DNA: TGTGCCAGCAGTGAAACGGGCCATTCTAGCAATCAGCCCCAGCATTTT

D gene: NA
V gene: TRBV5-5
J gene: TRBJ1-2
clone size: NA
CDR3 protein: CASSSLQGHNYGYTF
CDR3 DNA: TGTGCCAGCAGTTCCCTCCAGGGGCATAACTATGGCTACACCTTC

D gene: NA
V gene: TRBV5-1
J gene: TRBJ1-2
clone size: NA
CDR3 protein: CASSLDGKSRENTF
CDR3 DNA: TGCGCCAGCAGCTTGGACGGAAAGAGCCGGGAGAACACCTTC

D gene: NA
V gene: TRBV7-9
J gene: TRBJ2-1
clone size: NA
CDR3 protein: CASSLAGTSGSYNEQFF
CDR3 DNA: TGTGCCAGCAGCTTAGCGGGGACTTCAGGCTCCTACAATGAGCAGTTCTTC

D gene: NA
V gene: TRBV27
J gene: TRBJ1-5
clone size: few
CDR3 protein: CASSTTGNNQPQHF
CDR3 DNA: TGTGCCAGCAGTACGACAGGAAATAATCAGCCCCAGCATTTT

D gene: NA
V gene: TRBV5-1
J gene: TRBJ1-1
clone size: NA
CDR3 protein: CASSFMAGGGNTEAFF
CDR3 DNA: TGCGCCAGCAGCTTTATGGCAGGTGGGGGGAACACTGAAGCTTTCTTT

D gene: NA
V gene: TRBV30
J gene: TRBJ2-6
clone size: NA
CDR3 protein: CAWGTGAGANVLTF
CDR3 DNA: TGTGCCTGGGGAACAGGTGCTGGGGCCAACGTCCTGACTTTC

D gene: NA
V gene: TRBV10-3
J gene: TRBJ2-7
clone size: NA
CDR3 protein: CAISGTTTYEQYF
CDR3 DNA: TGTGCCATCAGTGGGACAACTACCTACGAGCAGTACTTC

D gene: NA
V gene: TRBV10-1
J gene: TRBJ2-1
clone size: NA
CDR3 protein: CASSELGTSYNEQFF
CDR3 DNA: TGCGCCAGCAGTGAGTTAGGAACTTCCTACAATGAGCAGTTCTTC

D gene: NA
V gene: TRBV2
J gene: TRBJ2-5
clone size: NA
CDR3 protein: CASRRIRTEQETQYF
CDR3 DNA: TGTGCCAGCAGGAGGATCCGGACAGAACAAGAGACCCAGTACTTC

D gene: TRBD2
V gene: TRBV29-1
J gene: TRBJ2-1
clone size: NA
CDR3 protein: CSVEDRLAAPEQFF
CDR3 DNA: TGCAGCGTTGAAGATCGACTAGCGGCCCCTGAGCAGTTCTTC

D gene: NA
V gene: TRBV19
J gene: TRBJ2-6
clone size: NA
CDR3 protein: CASSNGGGSGANVLTF
CDR3 DNA: TGTGCCAGTAGTAACGGAGGGGGTTCTGGGGCCAACGTCCTGACTTTC

D gene: NA
V gene: TRBV27
J gene: TRBJ2-7
clone size: NA
CDR3 protein: CASSKIQGSSYEQYF
CDR3 DNA: TGTGCCAGCAGTAAGATTCAAGGGAGCTCCTACGAGCAGTACTTC

D gene: NA
V gene: TRBV5-3
J gene: TRBJ2-3
clone size: NA
CDR3 protein: CARTQTGLPTDTQYF
CDR3 DNA: TGTGCCAGAACCCAGACAGGCCTCCCGACAGATACGCAGTATTTT

D gene: NA
V gene: TRBV29-1
J gene: TRBJ1-1
clone size: many
CDR3 protein: CSVEPLAGLNTEAFF
CDR3 DNA: TGCAGCGTTGAACCCCTGGCAGGGCTGAACACTGAAGCTTTCTTT

D gene: TRBD2
V gene: TRBV28
J gene: TRBJ2-3
clone size: NA
CDR3 protein: CAGGRMTDTQYF
CDR3 DNA: TGTGCCGGCGGGAGGATGACAGATACGCAGTATTTT

D gene: NA
V gene: TRBV2
J gene: TRBJ1-1
clone size: few
CDR3 protein: CASSEASGIVVAFF
CDR3 DNA: TGTGCCAGCAGTGAAGCATCTGGCATTGTGGTAGCTTTCTTT

D gene: NA
V gene: TRBV5-4
J gene: TRBJ2-1
clone size: NA
CDR3 protein: CASSLPPLGGFHEQFF
CDR3 DNA: TGTGCCAGCAGCTTGCCCCCACTCGGAGGTTTCCATGAGCAGTTCTTC

D gene: NA
V gene: TRBV7-2
J gene: TRBJ2-6
clone size: NA
CDR3 protein: CASSFGGSGANVLTF
CDR3 DNA: TGTGCCAGCAGCTTTGGGGGCTCTGGGGCCAACGTCCTGACTTTC

D gene: NA
V gene: TRBV18
J gene: TRBJ2-3
clone size: NA
CDR3 protein: CASSPFSDTQYF
CDR3 DNA: TGTGCCAGCTCACCATTTTCAGATACGCAGTATTTT

D gene: NA
V gene: TRBV7-9
J gene: TRBJ2-7
clone size: NA
CDR3 protein: CASSPPSSGYEQYF
CDR3 DNA: TGTGCCAGCAGCCCCCCAAGTTCTGGCTACGAGCAGTACTTC

D gene: NA
V gene: TRBV5-1
J gene: TRBJ1-5
clone size: NA
CDR3 protein: CASSLDPGPNQPQHF
CDR3 DNA: TGCGCCAGCAGCTTGGACCCGGGACCCAATCAGCCCCAGCATTTT

D gene: NA
V gene: TRBV19
J gene: TRBJ1-4
clone size: NA
CDR3 protein: CASSEGGADEKLFF
CDR3 DNA: TGTGCCAGCTCGGAGGGGGGCGCGGATGAAAAACTGTTTTTT

D gene: NA
V gene: TRBV7-2
J gene: TRBJ2-7
clone size: NA
CDR3 protein: CASSLGGQTYEQYF
CDR3 DNA: TGTGCCAGCAGCTTAGGAGGTCAGACCTACGAGCAGTACTTC

D gene: TRBD1
V gene: TRBV27
J gene: TRBJ1-6
clone size: NA
CDR3 protein: CASSLRTGSISPLHF
CDR3 DNA: TGTGCCAGCAGTTTAAGGACAGGGAGTATTTCACCCCTCCACTTT

D gene: NA
V gene: TRBV6-5
J gene: TRBJ1-1
clone size: NA
CDR3 protein: CAPHTPNTEAFF
CDR3 DNA: TGTGCCCCGCACACACCGAACACTGAAGCTTTCTTT

D gene: NA
V gene: TRBV19
J gene: TRBJ1-3
clone size: NA
CDR3 protein: CASSVFFYSGNTIYF
CDR3 DNA: TGTGCCAGTAGCGTCTTCTTTTACTCTGGAAACACCATATATTTT

D gene: NA
V gene: TRBV6-5
J gene: TRBJ2-1
clone size: NA
CDR3 protein: CASSAPGTGEQFF
CDR3 DNA: TGTGCCAGCAGTGCCCCCGGAACCGGTGAGCAGTTCTTC

D gene: NA
V gene: TRBV11-2
J gene: TRBJ2-2
clone size: once
CDR3 protein: CASSLEGGSTGELFF
CDR3 DNA: TGTGCCAGCAGTTTGGAAGGAGGGAGCACCGGGGAGCTGTTTTTT

D gene: NA
V gene: TRBV5-5
J gene: TRBJ2-5
clone size: once
CDR3 protein: CASSLWGTQETQYF
CDR3 DNA: TGTGCCAGCAGCTTGTGGGGGACCCAAGAGACCCAGTACTTC

D gene: TRBD1
V gene: TRBV10-3
J gene: TRBJ2-7
clone size: NA
CDR3 protein: CAMSRETGTYEQYF
CDR3 DNA: TGTGCCATGTCCCGCGAGACAGGGACCTACGAGCAGTACTTC

D gene: NA
V gene: TRBV28
J gene: TRBJ1-2
clone size: NA
CDR3 protein: CASNGGRINYGYTF
CDR3 DNA: TGTGCCAGCAATGGCGGTAGGATTAACTATGGCTACACCTTC

D gene: TRBD1
V gene: TRBV19
J gene: TRBJ1-5
clone size: NA
CDR3 protein: CASGQAGLYSNQPQHF
CDR3 DNA: TGTGCCAGCGGACAGGCCGGACTTTATAGCAATCAGCCCCAGCATTTT

D gene: NA
V gene: TRBV5-3
J gene: TRBJ1-2
clone size: NA
CDR3 protein: CAKSADSPIGGYTF
CDR3 DNA: TGTGCCAAAAGCGCTGACAGTCCGATTGGCGGCTACACCTTC

D gene: TRBD1
V gene: TRBV2
J gene: TRBJ2-5
clone size: NA
CDR3 protein: CASSGGTGETQYF
CDR3 DNA: TGTGCCAGCAGTGGCGGGACAGGGGAGACCCAGTACTTC

D gene: NA
V gene: TRBV28
J gene: TRBJ2-5
clone size: NA
CDR3 protein: CASSLYRTQAETQYF
CDR3 DNA: TGTGCCAGCAGTTTATACCGGACGCAGGCGGAGACCCAGTACTTC

D gene: NA
V gene: TRBV5-1
J gene: TRBJ2-7
clone size: NA
CDR3 protein: CASSGTGRVTYEQYF
CDR3 DNA: TGCGCCAGCAGCGGGACGGGACGGGTGACCTACGAGCAGTACTTC

D gene: NA
V gene: TRBV5-4
J gene: TRBJ2-1
clone size: NA
CDR3 protein: CASSLSRPTNEQFF
CDR3 DNA: TGTGCCAGCAGCTTGTCTAGACCAACAAATGAGCAGTTCTTC

D gene: NA
V gene: TRBV9
J gene: TRBJ1-1
clone size: NA
CDR3 protein: CASSAIQITEAFF
CDR3 DNA: TGTGCCAGCAGCGCCATACAAATAACTGAAGCTTTCTTT

D gene: NA
V gene: TRBV28
J gene: TRBJ1-5
clone size: NA
CDR3 protein: CASSFSIGPHQPQHF
CDR3 DNA: TGTGCCAGCAGTTTTTCGATAGGCCCTCATCAGCCCCAGCATTTT

D gene: TRBD1
V gene: TRBV7-2
J gene: TRBJ2-7
clone size: few
CDR3 protein: CASRGPNTGAYEQYF
CDR3 DNA: TGTGCCAGCAGGGGACCTAACACAGGGGCCTACGAGCAGTACTTC

D gene: TRBD1
V gene: TRBV28
J gene: TRBJ1-6
clone size: once
CDR3 protein: CASSPGTGRSPLHF
CDR3 DNA: TGTGCCAGCAGTCCCGGGACAGGTAGATCACCCCTCCACTTT

D gene: TRBD2
V gene: TRBV9
J gene: TRBJ2-1
clone size: NA
CDR3 protein: CASSVVSSGRNEQFF
CDR3 DNA: TGTGCCAGCAGCGTAGTGTCTAGCGGGAGGAATGAGCAGTTCTTC

D gene: NA
V gene: TRBV4-2
J gene: TRBJ1-1
clone size: NA
CDR3 protein: CASSPDQGLNTEAFF
CDR3 DNA: TGTGCCAGCAGCCCAGACCAGGGCTTGAACACTGAAGCTTTCTTT

D gene: TRBD2
V gene: TRBV28
J gene: TRBJ2-2
clone size: NA
CDR3 protein: CASRTGLEGQLFF
CDR3 DNA: TGTGCCTCCCGGACCGGACTAGAGGGGCAGCTGTTTTTT

D gene: TRBD2
V gene: TRBV9
J gene: TRBJ2-3
clone size: NA
CDR3 protein: CASSGHGRGDTQYF
CDR3 DNA: TGTGCCAGCAGCGGCCACGGGAGGGGAGATACGCAGTATTTT

D gene: TRBD2
V gene: TRBV6-5
J gene: TRBJ2-7
clone size: NA
CDR3 protein: CASSYSGRLPYEQYF
CDR3 DNA: TGTGCCAGCAGTTATAGCGGGAGGCTCCCCTACGAGCAGTACTTC

D gene: TRBD2
V gene: TRBV15
J gene: TRBJ2-7
clone size: NA
CDR3 protein: CATSRDYAGGAYEQYF
CDR3 DNA: TGTGCCACCAGCAGAGATTATGCGGGGGGCGCCTACGAGCAGTACTTC

D gene: NA
V gene: TRBV19
J gene: TRBJ2-1
clone size: NA
CDR3 protein: CASSTGTLGNEQFF
CDR3 DNA: TGTGCCAGTAGCACCGGGACCTTGGGGAATGAGCAGTTCTTC

D gene: TRBD2
V gene: TRBV10-3
J gene: TRBJ2-1
clone size: NA
CDR3 protein: CAIRSGLAGDEQFF
CDR3 DNA: TGTGCCATCAGATCGGGACTAGCGGGAGATGAGCAGTTCTTC

D gene: NA
V gene: TRBV7-3
J gene: TRBJ2-1
clone size: NA
CDR3 protein: CASSLPPVRGLRVEQFF
CDR3 DNA: TGTGCCAGCAGCTTACCCCCGGTTCGGGGGCTCCGGGTTGAGCAGTTCTTC

D gene: NA
V gene: TRBV5-1
J gene: TRBJ1-4
clone size: NA
CDR3 protein: CASGVGKLFF
CDR3 DNA: TGCGCCAGCGGCGTCGGGAAACTGTTTTTT

D gene: TRBD2
V gene: TRBV10-3
J gene: TRBJ2-3
clone size: NA
CDR3 protein: CAISEGLGGVGTDTQYF
CDR3 DNA: TGTGCCATCAGTGAAGGACTCGGGGGGGTTGGGACAGATACGCAGTATTTT